The 13 T cell receptor beta chains listed next were all sequenced from one sample in a study of blood T cell repertoires in COVID-19. Only in-frame clones appear in the TCRdb table, and some are missing; sequencing was by immunoSEQ multiplex PCR. The sample contains approximately 60,000 clones, around 85% of which appear only once. The specimen was peripheral blood. The receptors come from a human donor in a cohort sampled during active COVID-19.

This clone was observed a few times. The V and J genes are TRBV2 and TRBJ1-5, with D unresolved. The length of the CDR3 is 15 residues. V lost 3 bases to trimming and J lost 11 bases, with 20 bases between them. Looked up from germline, CDR1 is SNHLY and CDR2 is FYNNEI. CDR3: CASSDRRGTVSAQHF. CDR3 coding DNA: TGTGCCAGCAGTGACCGACGAGGCACCGTATCAGCCCAGCATTTT.

V is TRBV5-1 and J is TRBJ2-7; a possible D gene is TRBD1 (6 bases). Trimming took 4 bases from V and 1 from J, leaving 21 bases between them. In germline, CDR1 is SGHRS, CDR2 YFSETQ. CDR3 length: 17 residues. The CDR3 loop reads CASSTPDGGWQSYEQYF. Here the CDR3 DNA reads TGCGCCAGCAGCACCCCTGATGGGGGCTGGCAGTCCTACGAGCAGTACTTC.

In this sample, this clone turned up a few times. V is TRBV6-2 or TRBV6-3 and J is TRBJ2-7, with TRBD1 matching 9 bases. There are 16 residues in the CDR3. V lost 2 bases to trimming and J lost 6 bases; unmatched junction nucleotides: 11. Germline V lookup: CDR1 MNHEY, CDR2 SVGEGT. DNA for the CDR3: TGTGCCAGCAGTTACGTGTTGGGACAGGGAGTAGGCGAGCAGTACTTC. Protein: CASSYVLGQGVGEQYF.

The V and J genes are TRBV19 and TRBJ1-2; 8 nucleotides align to TRBD1. The CDR3 contains 14 residues. V trimming: 7 bases; J trimming: 4 bases; junction bases outside the gene matches: 8. Germline V lookup: CDR1 LNHDA, CDR2 SQIVND (reference sequence). The CDR3 region is CASKGGTGPYGYTF. CDR3 coding DNA: TGTGCCAGTAAAGGAGGGACAGGCCCCTATGGCTACACCTTC.

The rearrangement joins TRBV19 to TRBJ2-2; 11 positions agree with TRBD1. This CDR3 has 15 amino acids. After removal of 8 bases from V and 3 bases from J, the junction contained 5 bases not matched to a gene. The germline CDR1 and CDR2 sequences are LNHDA and SQIVND (reference sequence). CDR3 residues: CASRTGGADTGELFF. The CDR3 DNA follows: TGTGCCAGTCGGACAGGGGGCGCCGACACCGGGGAGCTGTTTTTT.

J is TRBJ2-3 and V is TRBV7-8, with 14 bases identical to TRBD2. After removal of 5 bases from V and 6 bases from J, the junction contained 4 bases not matched to a gene. CDR1 and CDR2 from the germline V gene are SGHVS and FQNEAQ. CDR3 length equals 15 residues. This CDR3 reads CASSRRLAGGDTQYF. The DNA of the CDR3 is TGTGCCAGCAGCCGTAGACTAGCGGGGGGGGATACGCAGTATTTT.

This chain uses TRBV6-5 with TRBJ2-5, with unresolved D. Trimming removed 5 bases at V and 5 bases at J, with 12 bases between. CDR1 is MNHEY and CDR2 is SVGAGI in the germline V gene. The length of the CDR3 is 13 residues. The CDR3 DNA sequence: TGTGCCAGCAGTCCCGTTAGGAGCGAGACCCAGTACTTC. Translation: CASSPVRSETQYF.

This clone was counted once. The gene calls are TRBV14 and TRBJ2-3, with a tentative D call TRBD2 (5 bases). The CDR3 extends over 17 amino acids. Germline CDR1 SGHDN, CDR2 FVKESK. The V and J ends lost 4 bases and 3 bases respectively, with 20 bases between them. The CDR3 DNA is TGTGCCAGCAGCCCAAGAGGGATCGGCAGGTCTACAGATACGCAGTATTTT. Its protein is CASSPRGIGRSTDTQYF. The full variable domain, completed using reference TRBV14 and TRBJ2-3, is EAGVTQFPSHSVIEKGQTVTLRCDPISGHDNLYWYRRVMGKEIKFLLHFVKESKQDESGMPNNRFLAERTGGTYSTLKVQPAELEDSGVYFCASSPRGIGRSTDTQYFGPGTRLTVL.

V usage is TRBV5-5 and J usage is TRBJ1-4; D perhaps matches TRBD1 (6 bases). In germline, CDR1 is SGHKS, CDR2 YYEKEE (reference sequence). This CDR3 is built from 15 residues. V lost 1 base and J 4 bases, leaving 11 bases between the germline ends. The CDR3 loop is CASSLQGLNNEKLFF. CDR3 nucleotides: TGTGCCAGCAGCTTGCAGGGGCTGAATAATGAAAAACTGTTTTTT.

The V gene is TRBV5-4, the J gene TRBJ2-3; D possibly corresponds to TRBD2 (6 bases). V lost 0 bases and J 3 bases, leaving 14 bases between the germline ends. The CDR3 consists of 16 residues. Germline-derived CDR1 and CDR2 are SGHNT and YYREEE (reference sequence). CDR3 nucleotides: TGTGCCAGCAGCTTGGGCGGGGACTCACGAACAGATACGCAGTATTTT. It is translated as CASSLGGDSRTDTQYF.

This chain joins TRBV19 and TRBJ2-6, with unresolved D. Germline CDR1 and CDR2: LNHDA and SQIVND (reference sequence). The CDR3 loop spans 16 amino acids. The V end was cut by 3 bases, the J end by 1 base, with 10 bases between. The CDR3 bases are TGTGCCAGTAGTATTCCGAGCAAATCTGGGGCCAACGTCCTGACTTTC. As protein: CASSIPSKSGANVLTF.

This clone came up a few times. The chain joins TRBV3-1 (or the pseudogene TRBV3-2) to TRBJ1-5; D is possibly TRBD1 (5 bases). From germline, CDR1 is LGHDT and CDR2 YNNKEL (reference sequence). Trimming stripped 4 bases from V and 0 bases from J, with 13 bases between. The CDR3 consists of 16 residues. CDR3 loop: CASSLGTPNSNQPQHF. The CDR3 DNA reads TGTGCCAGCAGCCTAGGGACTCCCAATAGCAATCAGCCCCAGCATTTT.

The chain links TRBV19 to TRBJ1-6, with D unclear. Germline CDR1 is LNHDA and CDR2 is SQIVND (reference sequence). The CDR3 has 12 amino acids. V was clipped by 4 bases and J by 7 bases, with 5 bases between them. The CDR3: CASSRANSPLHF. For the CDR3, the DNA is TGTGCCAGTAGTAGGGCGAATTCACCCCTCCACTTT. Filled out from reference TRBV19 and TRBJ1-6, the complete variable domain reads DGGITQSPKYLFRKEGQNVTLSCEQNLNHDAMYWYRQDPGQGLRLIYYSQIVNDFQKGDIAEGYSVSREKKESFPLTVTSAQKNPTAFYLCASSRANSPLHFGNGTRLTVT.